This entry lists 3 T cell receptor beta chains sequenced from one sample in a study of OX40 agonist ivuxolimab in advanced cancers. The assay was immunoSEQ multiplex PCR, and TCRdb's table has in-frame clones only and misses some. The sample contains 40,000 to 55,000 clones, roughly 80% of which appear only once. Sequences were derived from CD4+ or CD8+ T cells sorted from blood, sampled in a trial of the OX40 agonist ivuxolimab. These receptors were obtained from an adult with an advanced solid tumor such as melanoma, head and neck, liver or kidney cancer.

The J gene is TRBJ1-2, the V gene TRBV5-1; D unresolved. V lost 2 bases and J lost 0, with 11 bases in between. Germline loops: CDR1 SGHRS, CDR2 YFSETQ. This CDR3 is 15 amino acids long. CDR3 protein: CASSFGGRPNYGYTF. The CDR3 DNA reads TGCGCCAGCAGCTTTGGTGGCAGGCCTAACTATGGCTACACCTTC.

The rearrangement joins TRBV18 to TRBJ2-5; D gene unclear. Trimming stripped 3 bases from V and 4 bases from J, with 3 bases between. The germline V gene encodes CDR1 KGHSH and CDR2 LQKENI. The CDR3 consists of 11 residues. The CDR3 nucleotides are TGTGCCAGCTCACCGGGAGAGACCCAGTACTTC. Translated: CASSPGETQYF.

This sequence joins TRBV4-2 and TRBJ2-6; D is perhaps TRBD1 (6 bases). The CDR3 contains 17 residues. The germline V and J ends were trimmed by 3 bases and 0 bases, with 12 bases remaining between them. In germline, CDR1 is LGHNA, CDR2 YNFKEQ. Here the CDR3 reads CASSHADSHSGANVLTF. CDR3 nucleotide sequence: TGTGCCAGCAGCCACGCGGACAGCCACTCTGGGGCCAACGTCCTGACTTTC.